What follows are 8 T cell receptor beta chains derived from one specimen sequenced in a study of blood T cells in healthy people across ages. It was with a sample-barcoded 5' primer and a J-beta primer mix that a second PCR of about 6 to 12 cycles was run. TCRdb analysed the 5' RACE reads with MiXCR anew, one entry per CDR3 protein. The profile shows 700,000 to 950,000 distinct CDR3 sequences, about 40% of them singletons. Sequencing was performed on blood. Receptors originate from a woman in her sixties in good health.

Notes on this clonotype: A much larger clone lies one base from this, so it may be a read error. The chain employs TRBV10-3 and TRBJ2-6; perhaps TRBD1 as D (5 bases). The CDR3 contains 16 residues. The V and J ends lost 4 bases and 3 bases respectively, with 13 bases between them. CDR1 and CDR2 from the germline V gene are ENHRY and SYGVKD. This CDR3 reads CAISAGAPGGANVLTF. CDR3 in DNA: TGTGCCATCAGTGCTGGGGCCCCGGGTGGGGCCAACGTCCTGACTTTC.

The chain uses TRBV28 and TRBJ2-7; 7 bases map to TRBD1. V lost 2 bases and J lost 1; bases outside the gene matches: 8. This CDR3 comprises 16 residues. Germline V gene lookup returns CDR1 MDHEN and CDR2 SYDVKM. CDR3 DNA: TGTGCCAGCAGTTTAGAAACAGGGGTGGGTTCCTACGAGCAGTACTTC. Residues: CASSLETGVGSYEQYF.

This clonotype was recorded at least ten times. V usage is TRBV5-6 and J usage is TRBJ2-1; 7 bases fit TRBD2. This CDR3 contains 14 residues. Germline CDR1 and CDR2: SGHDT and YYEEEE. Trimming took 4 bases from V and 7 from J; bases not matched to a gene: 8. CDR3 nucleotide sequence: TGTGCCAGCAGCCAGGGACTACCGGGGAATGAGCAGTTCTTC. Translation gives CASSQGLPGNEQFF.

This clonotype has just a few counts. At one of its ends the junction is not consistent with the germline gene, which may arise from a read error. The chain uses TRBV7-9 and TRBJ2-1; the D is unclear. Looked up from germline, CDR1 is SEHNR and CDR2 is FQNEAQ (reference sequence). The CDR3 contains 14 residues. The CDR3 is CASSLAVVYDEQFF. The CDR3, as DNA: TGTGCCAGCAGCTTAGCAGTCGTCTACGATGAGCAGTTCTTC.

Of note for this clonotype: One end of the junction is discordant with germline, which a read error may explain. The CDR3 loop is CASSHNTGELFF. The CDR3 DNA follows: TGTGCTAGCAGCCATAACACCGGGGAGCTGTTTTTT. J is TRBJ2-2 and V is TRBV7-7, with unresolved D. CDR1 is SSHAT, CDR2 FNYEAQ, per germline (reference sequence). The CDR3 is 12 residues long.

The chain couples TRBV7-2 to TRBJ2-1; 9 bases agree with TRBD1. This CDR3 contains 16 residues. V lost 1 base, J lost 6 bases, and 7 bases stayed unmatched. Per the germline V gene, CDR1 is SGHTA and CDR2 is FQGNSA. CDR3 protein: CASSLGGGTGFNEQFF. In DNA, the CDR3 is TGTGCCAGCAGCTTAGGGGGTGGGACAGGGTTCAATGAGCAGTTCTTC.

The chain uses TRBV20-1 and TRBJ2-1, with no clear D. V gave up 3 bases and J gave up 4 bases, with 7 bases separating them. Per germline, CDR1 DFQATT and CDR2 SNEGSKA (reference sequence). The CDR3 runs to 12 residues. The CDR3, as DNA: TGCAGTGCTAGTCAAGAATACAATGAGCAGTTCTTC. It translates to CSASQEYNEQFF.

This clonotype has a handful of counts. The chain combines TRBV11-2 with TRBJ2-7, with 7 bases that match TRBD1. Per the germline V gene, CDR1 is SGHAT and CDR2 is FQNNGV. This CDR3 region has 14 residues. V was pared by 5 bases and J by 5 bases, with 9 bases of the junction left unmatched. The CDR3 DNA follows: TGTGCCAGCAGCCACCGACAGGGTATCAACGAGCAGTACTTC. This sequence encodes CASSHRQGINEQYF. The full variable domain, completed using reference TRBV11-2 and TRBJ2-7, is EAGVAQSPRYKIIEKRQSVAFWCNPISGHATLYWYQQILGQGPKLLIQFQNNGVVDDSQLPKDRFSAERLKGVDSTLKIQPAKLEDSAVYLCASSHRQGINEQYFGPGTRLTVT.